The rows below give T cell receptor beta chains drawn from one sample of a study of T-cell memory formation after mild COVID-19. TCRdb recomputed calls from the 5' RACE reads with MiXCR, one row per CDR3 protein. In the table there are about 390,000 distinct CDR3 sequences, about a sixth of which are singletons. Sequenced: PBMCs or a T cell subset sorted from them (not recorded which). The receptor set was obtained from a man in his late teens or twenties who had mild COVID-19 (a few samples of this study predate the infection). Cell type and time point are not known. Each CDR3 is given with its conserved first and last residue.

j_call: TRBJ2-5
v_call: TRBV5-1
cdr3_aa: CASSSSTSGKETQYF

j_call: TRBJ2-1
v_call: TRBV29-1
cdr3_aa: CSARTGEYEQFF

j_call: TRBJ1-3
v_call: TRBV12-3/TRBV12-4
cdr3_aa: CASREERTIYF

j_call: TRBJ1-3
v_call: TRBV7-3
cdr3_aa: CASSPTSGGTGNTIYF

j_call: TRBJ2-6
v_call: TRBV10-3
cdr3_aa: CAISGTAGSGANVLTF

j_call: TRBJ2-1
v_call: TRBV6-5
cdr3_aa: CASSYGRGAYNEQFF

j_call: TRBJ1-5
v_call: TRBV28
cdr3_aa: CASGRQGQSLNQPQHF

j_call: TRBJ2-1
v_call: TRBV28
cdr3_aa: CASSLSGSYNEQFF

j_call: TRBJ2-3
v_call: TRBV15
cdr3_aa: CATSRDQDTQYF

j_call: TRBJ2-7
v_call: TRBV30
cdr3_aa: CAWTAAHEQYF

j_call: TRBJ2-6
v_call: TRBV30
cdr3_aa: CAWSVQGANVLTF

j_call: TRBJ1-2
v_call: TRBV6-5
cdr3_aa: CASSYMRVYTF

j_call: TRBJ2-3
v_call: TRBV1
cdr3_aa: CTSSPYGLGPDTQYF

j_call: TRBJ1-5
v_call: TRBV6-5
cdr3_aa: CASRRTGRNQPQHF

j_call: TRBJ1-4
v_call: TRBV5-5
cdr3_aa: CASSSREPNEKLFF

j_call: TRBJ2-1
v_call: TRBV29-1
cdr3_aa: CSVQWRGKRGEQFF

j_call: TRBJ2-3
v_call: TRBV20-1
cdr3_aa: CSASDATTQYF

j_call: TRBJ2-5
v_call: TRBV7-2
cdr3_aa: CASSLSPGQPTTQYF

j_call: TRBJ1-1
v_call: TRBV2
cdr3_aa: CASSATYTEAFF

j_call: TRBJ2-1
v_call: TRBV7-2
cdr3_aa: CASSFRPHNEQFF

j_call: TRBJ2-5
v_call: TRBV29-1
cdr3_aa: CSAQVGQGQETQYF

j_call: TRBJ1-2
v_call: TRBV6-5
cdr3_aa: CASRPLGGRGPGYTF

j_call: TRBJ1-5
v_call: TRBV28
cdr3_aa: CASSPPGGYHQPQHF

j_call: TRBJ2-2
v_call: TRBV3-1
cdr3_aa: CASSQTGRNTGELFF

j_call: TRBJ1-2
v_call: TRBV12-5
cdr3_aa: CASATTPTYGYTF

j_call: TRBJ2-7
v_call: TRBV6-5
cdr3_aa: CASSEDSLESEQYF

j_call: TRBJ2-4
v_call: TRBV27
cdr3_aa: CASSKLAGGIIAKNIQYF

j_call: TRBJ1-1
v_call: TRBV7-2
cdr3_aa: CASTFLTPPGGSKPEAFF

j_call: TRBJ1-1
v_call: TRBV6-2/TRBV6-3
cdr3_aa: CAIDREAFF

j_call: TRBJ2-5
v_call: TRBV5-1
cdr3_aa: CASSPPRAETQYF

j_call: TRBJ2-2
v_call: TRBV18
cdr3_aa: CASSSQGQGNTGELFF

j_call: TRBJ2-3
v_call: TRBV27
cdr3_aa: CASVTSAGSGTQYF

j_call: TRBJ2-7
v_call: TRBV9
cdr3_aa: CASSIETSAYEQYF

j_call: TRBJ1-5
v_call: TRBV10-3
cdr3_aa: CAISQGQGDQPQHF

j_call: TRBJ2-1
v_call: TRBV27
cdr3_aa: CASSLSVRSSYNEQFF

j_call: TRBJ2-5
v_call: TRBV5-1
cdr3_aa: CASSLGWADRGKETQYF

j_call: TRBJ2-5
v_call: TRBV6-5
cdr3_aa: CASSGQGVGETQYF

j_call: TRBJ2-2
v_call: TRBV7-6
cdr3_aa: CASSLWGASTGELFF

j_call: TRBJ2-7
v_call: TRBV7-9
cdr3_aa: CASRSSGFSYEQYF

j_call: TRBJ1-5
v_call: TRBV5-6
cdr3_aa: CASSSRGGLYSNQPQHF

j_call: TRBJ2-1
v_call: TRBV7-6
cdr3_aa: CASSLTSPWDNEQFF

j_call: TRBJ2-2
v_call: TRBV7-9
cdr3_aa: CASSSRGPGTGELFF

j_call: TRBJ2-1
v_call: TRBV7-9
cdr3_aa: CASSLEGQGIHEQFF

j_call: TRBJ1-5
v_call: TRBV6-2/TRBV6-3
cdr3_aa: CASSYGQGNQPQHF

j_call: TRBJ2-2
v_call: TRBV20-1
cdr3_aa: CSARITGELFF

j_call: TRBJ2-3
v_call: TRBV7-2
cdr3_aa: CASSLTAGVVDTQYF

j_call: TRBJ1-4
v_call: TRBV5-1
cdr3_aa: CASSLGSRGGYEKLFF

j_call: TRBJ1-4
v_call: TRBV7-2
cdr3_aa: CASSLDLRGLREKLFF

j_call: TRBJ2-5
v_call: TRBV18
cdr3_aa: CASSPPSQQETQYF

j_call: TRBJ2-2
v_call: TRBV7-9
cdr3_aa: CASSPSRGVPNTGELFF

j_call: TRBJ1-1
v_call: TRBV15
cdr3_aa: CATSSIGYMNTEAFF

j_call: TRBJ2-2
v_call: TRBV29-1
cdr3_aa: CSAAGGTGELFF

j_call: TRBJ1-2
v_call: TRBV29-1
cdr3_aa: CSVVIWENYGYTF

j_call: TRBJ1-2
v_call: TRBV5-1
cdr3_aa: CASNHGQGNYGYTF

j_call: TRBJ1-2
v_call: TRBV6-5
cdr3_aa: CASSLRQGTGYTF

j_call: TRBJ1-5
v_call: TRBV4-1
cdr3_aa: CASSLEIGTPRQPQHF

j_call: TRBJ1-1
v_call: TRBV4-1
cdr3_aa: CASSLADRAATEAFF

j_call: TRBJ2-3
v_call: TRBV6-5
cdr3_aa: CASSKSSADTQYF